This T cell receptor beta chain was recorded in a study of cytomegalovirus exposure and HLA in healthy donors. Notes on the study in general: Reports showed the classifier diagnosing cytomegalovirus status with high specificity and sensitivity. Researchers reported in a later analysis that common viral pathogens appeared linked to several top clusters.

This CDR3 is built from 14 residues. The germline V and J ends were trimmed by 1 base and 7 bases, with 11 bases remaining between them. CDR1 is MRHNA, CDR2 SNTAGT, per germline. 13 Jbeta primers and 60 Vbeta primers were used for the PCR. Only in-frame clones appear in the TCRdb table, and some are missing; sequencing was by immunoSEQ multiplex PCR. This table has fewer than 100,000 clones, about 80% appearing once. This clone has only one observation. Its antigen is undetermined. The sample comprised PBMCs. The sequence was collected from a man in his forties or fifties in good health and CMV-seronegative. V gene TRBV6-4 combines with J gene TRBJ2-1; D call uncertain. The CDR3: CASSDLGRTNEQFF. The CDR3, as DNA: TGTGCCAGCAGTGACTTGGGCAGAACTAATGAGCAGTTCTTC.